The clone carrying this T cell receptor (beta chain) was found once. Its antigen is unidentified. Documented time point: after dendritic cell vaccination, including at tumor progression/relapse. These data belong to a study of glioma-infiltrating T cells after dendritic cell vaccination. Study conclusions and caveats: No direct clonality-survival link was found; a diverse polyclonal response may matter.

V dropped 4 bases and J dropped 5 bases, with 11 bases sitting between them. CDR3 length: 13 residues. The V gene's germline CDR1 is SEHNR and CDR2 FQNEAQ (reference sequence). Data came from immunoSEQ multiplex PCR; TCRdb stores just in-frame clones and leaves some out. The sample consists of 100,000 or so clones, 90% of them appearing once. This rearrangement joins TRBV7-9 to TRBJ1-2; perhaps TRBD1 as D (6 bases). Sequenced material: blood, taken after dendritic cell vaccination. The receptor's source is a human donor with glioblastoma. CDR3: CASSSGTIYGYTF. The CDR3 DNA sequence: TGTGCCAGCAGCTCCGGGACAATTTATGGCTACACCTTC. The variable domain in full, completed from reference TRBV7-9 and TRBJ1-2, reads DTGVSQNPRHKITKRGQNVTFRCDPISEHNRLYWYRQTLGQGPEFLTYFQNEAQLEKSRLLSDRFSAERPKGSFSTLEIQRTEQGDSAMYLCASSSGTIYGYTFGSGTRLTVV.